Here is one T cell receptor (beta chain) with its context. This entry comes from a study of T cell responses to AZD1222 COVID-19 vaccine. Assay: immunoSEQ multiplex PCR; the TCRdb copy retains only in-frame clones and omits some. The repertoire consists of tens of thousands of clones, with around 82% occurring once and the leading ten covering approximately 5.4%. V was pared by 5 bases and J by 3 bases, with 11 bases between. CDR1 and CDR2 from the germline V gene are MDHEN and SYDVKM. The CDR3 extends over 14 amino acids. The receptor was isolated from an adult in good health. The genes are TRBV28 and TRBJ1-5; maybe TRBD1 (5 bases). This specimen consisted of peripheral blood, obtained on day 0 of AZD1222 vaccination. This CDR3 is CASSEGAPNQPQHF. The CDR3 DNA follows: TGTGCCAGCAGTGAAGGGGCTCCCAATCAGCCCCAGCATTTT. Combining the CDR3 with reference TRBV28 and TRBJ1-5 gives the whole variable domain DVKVTQSSRYLVKRTGEKVFLECVQDMDHENMFWYRQDPGLGLRLIYFSYDVKMKEKGDIPEGYSVSREKKERFSLILESASTNQTSMYLCASSEGAPNQPQHFGDGTRLSIL.